This TCR beta chain is from a study of T cells in Graves' hyperthyroidism and ophthalmopathy. Amplification of TCR beta CDR3 regions was performed using RNA transcripts as template. HTBI primers were employed in a first-round RT-PCR of the TCR CDR3. TCRdb reprocessed the multiplex PCR reads via MiXCR and lists one record per CDR3 protein. The sample has 400,000 to 550,000 distinct CDR3 sequences, roughly 24% seen once. The CDR3 runs 14 residues. Looked up from germline, CDR1 is MNHNS and CDR2 is SASEGT. V lost 5 bases to trimming and J lost 6 bases; unmatched junction nucleotides: 9. The sequence came from a woman aged 25-40 years with Graves' ophthalmopathy. This sequence joins TRBV6-1 and TRBJ2-5, with 7 bases lining up with TRBD1. Sequencing was carried out using blood. The CDR3 is CASSLGDSSKTQYF. CDR3 sequence (DNA): TGTGCCAGCAGTCTTGGGGACAGTAGCAAGACCCAGTACTTC.